The clone carrying this T cell receptor (beta chain) turned up a few times. The data were obtained in a study of identical twins. The germline CDR1 and CDR2 sequences are LGHDT and YNNKEL (reference sequence). Trimming left V 7 bases short and J 4 bases short, with 13 bases between. The CDR3 is 13 residues long. The cDNA had a unique molecular identifier and a template-switch universal primer site. In TCRdb, the 5' RACE reads were re-called with MiXCR into one record per CDR3 protein. Of 250,000 to 350,000 distinct CDR3 sequences listed, less than 9% are singletons. These data were also reused for a study on yellow fever vaccine responses in identical twins.

The TCR originated in a young woman in good health. The chain combines TRBV3-1 with TRBJ2-5; the D gene could be TRBD1 or TRBD2 (5 bases each). Sequences were obtained from memory (CD45RO+) T cells sorted from blood. CDR3 in amino acids: CASTGAYGETQYF. CDR3 sequence (DNA): TGTGCCAGCACCGGGGCGTATGGAGAGACCCAGTACTTC.